A selection of T cell receptor beta chains follows, all from one sample in a study of blood T cell repertoires in COVID-19. The repertoire was sequenced with immunoSEQ multiplex PCR; TCRdb's copy has only in-frame clones and lacks some. The sample holds around 420,000 clones, nearly 90% seen once. The specimen sequenced was PBMCs or T cells enriched from blood (not recorded which). The receptors shown here come from a woman in her forties with acute COVID-19. CDR3s include the opening cysteine and the closing phenylalanine or tryptophan. The D gene is left open where the match is weak. Some rows mark clone size as missing; the rest say once, few, many or name a class of expanded clone.

TRBJ1-1 | NA | TRBV18 | NA | CASSRGGDTEAFF | TGTGCCAGCTCACGGGGCGGGGACACTGAAGCTTTCTTT
TRBJ1-4 | TRBD1 | TRBV27 | NA | CASSLKFGGGAGKLFF | TGTGCCAGCAGTTTAAAATTCGGAGGGGGCGCGGGGAAACTGTTTTTT
TRBJ1-1 | TRBD1 | TRBV24-1 | NA | CATSDLQGQGISTEAFF | TGTGCCACCAGTGATTTGCAGGGACAGGGGATAAGCACTGAAGCTTTCTTT
TRBJ1-6 | TRBD1 | TRBV19 | NA | CASSNRDRNSPLHF | TGTGCCAGTAGTAACCGGGACAGGAATTCACCCCTCCACTTT
TRBJ1-6 | NA | TRBV27 | NA | CASWPGFNSPLHF | TGTGCCAGCTGGCCCGGGTTTAATTCACCCCTCCACTTT
TRBJ2-7 | NA | TRBV19 | NA | CASSMGGTGPYYEQYF | TGTGCCAGTAGTATGGGGGGGACAGGACCTTACTACGAGCAGTACTTC
TRBJ1-1 | NA | TRBV11-2 | once | CASSFRSMNTEAFF | TGTGCCAGCAGCTTTCGGTCAATGAACACTGAAGCTTTCTTT
TRBJ1-2 | NA | TRBV28 | NA | CASSTDSRIYGYTF | TGTGCCAGCAGTACTGACAGCAGAATCTATGGCTACACCTTC
TRBJ1-1 | NA | TRBV5-1 | NA | CASSLFLSGEAFF | TGCGCCAGCAGCTTGTTTCTATCCGGGGAGGCTTTCTTT
TRBJ1-4 | NA | TRBV6-5 | NA | CASSLEGGKLFF | TGTGCCAGCAGTTTGGAGGGAGGAAAACTGTTTTTT
TRBJ2-3 | NA | TRBV7-6 | NA | CASSLADGEEYF | TGTGCCAGCAGCTTAGCGGATGGGGAGGAGTATTTT
TRBJ2-5 | NA | TRBV3-1/TRBV3-2 | NA | CASSQGRFRETQYF | TGTGCCAGCAGCCAAGGTAGATTTCGAGAGACCCAGTACTTC
TRBJ1-2 | TRBD1 | TRBV18 | NA | CASSLGQGRYYGYTF | TGTGCCAGCTCACTGGGACAGGGGCGCTACTATGGCTACACCTTC
TRBJ2-1 | NA | TRBV24-1 | NA | CATSDLQGLKQFF | TGTGCCACCAGTGATTTGCAAGGACTTAAGCAGTTCTTC
TRBJ1-5 | NA | TRBV5-5 | NA | CASSSTMLTVRQPQHF | TGTGCCAGCAGCTCAACAATGCTGACGGTGAGGCAGCCCCAGCATTTT
TRBJ2-7 | TRBD1 | TRBV5-6 | once | CASSLPGQGMEQYF | TGTGCCAGCAGCTTGCCGGGACAGGGGATGGAGCAGTACTTC
TRBJ2-5 | NA | TRBV5-1 | NA | CASSLGTSTETQYF | TGCGCCAGCAGCTTGGGGACATCCACAGAGACCCAGTACTTC